Presented here are 7 T cell receptor beta chains from one specimen sequenced in a study of T cell repertoires in cytomegalovirus infection. These receptors are not linked to any known antigen. TCRdb reprocessed the reads with MiXCR, giving one entry per CDR3 protein. The table has 640,000 or so distinct CDR3 sequences, about 30% seen once. Sequencing was performed on cultured PBMCs, taken from culture after CMV antigen stimulation. These receptors all stem from a human donor in good health (CMV status not recorded). Some clones in this sample may be carry-over from other donors' samples.

The chain is built from TRBV20-1 and TRBJ2-5; TRBD1 might be the D (6 bases). The CDR3 totals 15 residues. Trimming took 2 bases from V and 5 from J, leaving 18 bases between them. Germline values: CDR1 DFQATT, CDR2 SNEGSKA (reference sequence). The CDR3 DNA reads TGCAGTGCTAGAAAACAGGGTGATCTCCTCGAGACCCAGTACTTC. It encodes CSARKQGDLLETQYF.

This chain links TRBV20-1 with TRBJ1-2, with D unclear. CDR1 is DFQATT and CDR2 is SNEGSKA in the germline V gene (reference sequence). This CDR3 contains 14 residues. Trimming left V 3 bases short and J 0 bases short, with 11 bases between. The CDR3 DNA sequence: TGCAGTGCTAGTAGTGCCAGTTCTAACTATGGCTACACCTTC. Translation: CSASSASSNYGYTF.

V gene TRBV18 combines with J gene TRBJ2-1; 7 nucleotides agree with TRBD2. V was pared by 2 bases and J by 13 bases, with 11 bases of the junction left unmatched. Germline V CDR1 and CDR2: KGHSH, LQKENI. CDR3 length equals 14 residues. The CDR3 sequence: CASSPDPGRGLQFF. CDR3 bases: TGTGCCAGCTCACCAGACCCGGGGAGGGGATTACAGTTCTTC.

The rearrangement joins TRBV6-5 to TRBJ2-4; tentative D call: TRBD2 (6 bases). The CDR3 has 16 residues. Trimming pared 0 bases from V and 6 bases from J, leaving 15 bases between. CDR1 and CDR2 (germline): MNHEY, SVGAGI. The CDR3 nucleotides are TGTGCCAGCAGTTACTCGGTGGGGAGGTGGGGAAACATTCAGTACTTC. The encoded protein is CASSYSVGRWGNIQYF.

This clonotype was found a few times. The chain carries TRBV3-1 and TRBJ2-7; D ambiguous. Per germline, CDR1 LGHDT and CDR2 YNNKEL (reference sequence). V lost 0 bases and J lost 1, with 13 bases in between. The CDR3 consists of 16 residues. The CDR3 coding sequence is TGTGCCAGCAGCCAAGATTGGGCGTCCGAATCCTACGAGCAGTACTTC. This codes for CASSQDWASESYEQYF.

This rearrangement joins TRBV5-7 to TRBJ2-3, with D uncertain. TRBV5-7 is annotated as an ORF whose role is uncertain. Trimming shortened V by 4 bases and J by 4 bases, and 22 bases separated the two germline ends. The CDR3 runs to 17 residues. The CDR3 protein is CASSDGPPSSRPDTQYF. The CDR3, as DNA: TGTGCCAGCAGCGATGGGCCCCCCTCTAGTCGTCCAGATACGCAGTATTTT.

V and J are TRBV7-9 and TRBJ2-5; 8 bases agree with TRBD1. V dropped 7 bases and J dropped 3; count of bases not matched to a gene: 16. CDR3 length: 17 amino acids. Germline V CDR1 and CDR2: SEHNR, FQNEAQ (reference sequence). CDR3 sequence reads: CASTPPPRQGIKETQYF. CDR3 nucleotide sequence: TGTGCCAGCACCCCCCCGCCGAGACAGGGGATTAAAGAGACCCAGTACTTC.